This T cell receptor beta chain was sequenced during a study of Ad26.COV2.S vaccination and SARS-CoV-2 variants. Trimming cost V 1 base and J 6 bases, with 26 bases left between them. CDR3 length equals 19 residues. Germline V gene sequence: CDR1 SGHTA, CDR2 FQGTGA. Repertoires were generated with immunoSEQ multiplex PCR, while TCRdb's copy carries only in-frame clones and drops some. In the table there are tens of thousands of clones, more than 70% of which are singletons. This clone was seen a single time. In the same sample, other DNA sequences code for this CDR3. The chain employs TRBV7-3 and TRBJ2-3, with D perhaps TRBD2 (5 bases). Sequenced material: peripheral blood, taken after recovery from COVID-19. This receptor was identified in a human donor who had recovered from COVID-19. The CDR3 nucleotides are TGTGCCAGCAGCTTAAGGGGAGAGCGCGCCAGCGGAAGGAGGGATACGCAGTATTTT. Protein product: CASSLRGERASGRRDTQYF.